Each of the 29 T cell receptor beta chains below was sequenced from the same sample in a study of Ad26.COV2.S vaccination and SARS-CoV-2 variants. The sample's treatment: over 15 received Ad26.COV2.S at low or high dose, single or two shots; 5 received placebo; per-sample allocation not given. All samples were drawn on day 63, counting from the first vaccine or placebo injection. Data came from immunoSEQ multiplex PCR; TCRdb stores just in-frame clones and leaves some out. Of around 270,000 clones listed, around 88% are singletons. The material sequenced was peripheral blood, taken in a trial of Ad26.COV2.S vaccine versus placebo. These receptors were obtained from a person aged 18-60 years who received the Ad26.COV2.S COVID-19 vaccine or a placebo.

The chain recombines TRBV4-1 with TRBJ2-3, with 8 bases fitting TRBD2. Germline V gene sequence: CDR1 MGHRA, CDR2 YSYEKL. The CDR3 loop spans 15 amino acids. J was trimmed by 5 bases and V by 6 bases; bases with no gene match: 10. CDR3 sequence (DNA): TGCGCCAGCAGAGAAGCGGGAGCTGTAGGAGATACGCAGTATTTT. It yields the protein CASREAGAVGDTQYF.

The V call is TRBV5-6, the J call TRBJ1-2; D unresolved. Trimming took off 4 bases at V and 3 bases at J, with 16 bases between the two ends. The germline V gene encodes CDR1 SGHDT and CDR2 YYEEEE. The CDR3 runs to 15 residues. The CDR3: CASSRSGRFDYGYTF. In nucleotides, the CDR3 is TGTGCCAGCAGCCGGAGCGGACGGTTTGACTATGGCTACACCTTC.

The chain recombines TRBV7-9 with TRBJ2-1; no firm D call. CDR3 length equals 14 residues. V gave up 2 bases and J gave up 5 bases, with 10 bases separating them. Germline CDR1 and CDR2: SEHNR and FQNEAQ (reference sequence). The CDR3 nucleotides read TGTGCCAGCAGCTTAAAACAGATTGACAATGAGCAGTTCTTC. Translating gives CASSLKQIDNEQFF.

The chain couples TRBV19 to TRBJ1-4; the D is unclear. With 3 bases removed from V and 0 bases from J, the gap between germline ends came to 20 bases. This CDR3 is built from 19 residues. Per the germline V gene, CDR1 is LNHDA and CDR2 is SQIVND (reference sequence). CDR3 nucleotide sequence: TGTGCCAGTAGTATGGAACTCTTGGTTGCTGGGCCAACTAATGAAAAACTGTTTTTT. It specifies CASSMELLVAGPTNEKLFF.

This clone was observed a few times. The chain uses TRBV18 and TRBJ1-1; D perhaps matches TRBD1 (6 bases). V was clipped by 3 bases and J by 3 bases, with 14 bases between them. Germline assignment: CDR1 KGHSH and CDR2 LQKENI. The CDR3 is 15 amino acids. The CDR3 here is CASSPRTAIYTEAFF. For the CDR3, the DNA is TGTGCCAGCTCACCCAGGACAGCCATTTACACTGAAGCTTTCTTT.

CDR3 sequence: CASSPGQGSYEQYF. CDR3 coding DNA: TGTGCCAGCAGCCCAGGACAGGGGTCCTACGAGCAGTACTTC. The rearrangement links TRBV11-3 to TRBJ2-7; 9 bases are shared with TRBD1. The CDR3 extends over 14 amino acids. The J segment lost 1 base and the V segment lost 5 bases, leaving 3 bases of the junction unmatched. Per the germline V gene, CDR1 is SGHNT and CDR2 is YENEEA.

The rearrangement joins TRBV24-1 to TRBJ1-5, with 7 bases aligning to TRBD1. The CDR3 is 15 residues long. With 4 bases clipped from V and 0 bases from J, the junction kept 2 bases outside the gene matches. Germline V gene lookup returns CDR1 KGHDR and CDR2 SFDVKD. This CDR3 is CATSEGQVSNQPQHF. Here the CDR3 DNA reads TGTGCCACCAGTGAAGGACAGGTTAGCAATCAGCCCCAGCATTTT.

CDR3 nucleotide sequence: TGTGCCACCCTTTCCCCCGGCAGGTACGACACTGAAGCTTTCTTT. Translated: CATLSPGRYDTEAFF. The gene calls are TRBV15 and TRBJ1-1; D is unresolved. CDR3 length: 15 amino acids. V dropped 8 bases and J dropped 3 bases, with 19 bases sitting between them. CDR1 is LNHNV, CDR2 YYDKDF, per germline (reference sequence).

The chain couples TRBV9 to TRBJ2-1, with unresolved D. V lost 0 bases to trimming and J lost 0 bases, with 10 bases between them. The CDR3 has 16 residues. Germline assignment: CDR1 SGDLS and CDR2 YYNGEE. This CDR3 reads CASSVGLSSSYNEQFF. DNA of the CDR3: TGTGCCAGCAGCGTAGGCCTCTCGAGCTCCTACAATGAGCAGTTCTTC.

The chain is built from TRBV7-2 and TRBJ2-1, with 7 bases lining up with TRBD2. This CDR3 spans 14 amino acids. Per the germline V gene, CDR1 is SGHTA and CDR2 is FQGNSA. The CDR3 protein is CATDGRFSYNEQFF. The CDR3 nucleotides read TGTGCGACAGACGGGAGGTTCTCCTACAATGAGCAGTTCTTC.

J is TRBJ1-2 and V is TRBV6-1; unclear D gene. Trimming cost V 0 bases and J 8 bases, with 19 bases left between them. This CDR3 is 16 amino acids long. Germline-derived CDR1 and CDR2 are MNHNS and SASEGT. CDR3 region: CASSEALPLWREGYTF. DNA for the CDR3: TGTGCCAGCAGTGAAGCGCTCCCATTATGGAGGGAAGGCTACACCTTC.

The rearrangement uses TRBV11-2 and TRBJ2-3; D call uncertain. The CDR3 totals 13 residues. The germline V gene has CDR1 SGHAT and CDR2 FQNNGV. The V end lost 5 bases, the J end lost 5 bases, and 11 bases lay between the germline ends. The chain's CDR3 is CASSQLDQDTQYF. In DNA form, the CDR3 reads TGTGCCAGCAGCCAATTAGATCAAGATACGCAGTATTTT. Full variable domain (outside the CDR3, taken from reference TRBV11-2 and TRBJ2-3): EAGVAQSPRYKIIEKRQSVAFWCNPISGHATLYWYQQILGQGPKLLIQFQNNGVVDDSQLPKDRFSAERLKGVDSTLKIQPAKLEDSAVYLCASSQLDQDTQYFGPGTRLTVL.

V gene TRBV18 combines with J gene TRBJ2-3, with D uncertain. The V gene lost 4 bases and the J gene lost 2 bases, with 7 bases spanning the gap. The CDR3 loop spans 13 amino acids. Germline V CDR1 and CDR2: KGHSH, LQKENI. CDR3 nucleotides: TGTGCCAGCTCACAGGACCCCACAGATACGCAGTATTTT. Its translation: CASSQDPTDTQYF.

V gene TRBV2 combines with J gene TRBJ2-7; maybe TRBD2 (5 bases). The V gene lost 7 bases and the J gene lost 6 bases, with 19 bases spanning the gap. Germline lookup yields CDR1 SNHLY and CDR2 FYNNEI. The CDR3 consists of 14 residues. The CDR3 DNA reads as TGTGCCAGCAACCCGGGGAACCAGCGGCGCGAGCAGTACGTC. It yields the protein CASNPGNQRREQYV.

This chain joins TRBV29-1 and TRBJ1-2, with D possibly matching TRBD1 (6 bases). With 5 bases removed from V and 10 bases from J, the gap between germline ends came to 14 bases. Germline V gene sequence: CDR1 SQVTM, CDR2 ANQGSEA. This CDR3 is 11 amino acids long. The CDR3 DNA reads TGCAGCGTTCCTACACAGGGATCCTACACCTTC. It is translated as CSVPTQGSYTF.

As to this clone: One junction end does not reproduce the germline sequence, and a read error may be involved. The V gene is TRBV27, the J gene TRBJ1-6; possibly TRBD1 for D (5 bases). The CDR3 totals 15 residues. Germline V gives CDR1 MNHEY, CDR2 SMNVEV (reference sequence). The CDR3 bases are TGTGCAAGCAGGCAGGGTACCATTCCTAATTCACCCCTCCACTTT. Its translation: CASRQGTIPNSPLHF.

This chain uses TRBV5-1 with TRBJ2-6, with 10 bases identical to TRBD1. The CDR3 sequence is 17 residues long. V was pared by 3 bases and J by 2 bases, with 5 bases of the junction left unmatched. Looked up from germline, CDR1 is SGHRS and CDR2 is YFSETQ. The CDR3: CASSWGQGMAGANVLTF. CDR3 nucleotides: TGCGCCAGCAGCTGGGGACAGGGGATGGCTGGGGCCAACGTCCTGACTTTC.

The rearrangement uses TRBV6-1 and TRBJ2-3; possibly TRBD1 for D (7 bases). Germline values: CDR1 MNHNS, CDR2 SASEGT. This CDR3 comprises 16 residues. V lost 1 base and J lost 2, with 13 bases in between. The DNA for the CDR3 is TGTGCCAGCAGTGAAGAGGGGGCGGGGCCCACAGATACGCAGTATTTT. Its translation is CASSEEGAGPTDTQYF.

The rearrangement joins TRBV2 to TRBJ2-7; 10 bases map to TRBD2. CDR3 length: 15 amino acids. J lost 2 bases, V lost 4 bases, and 5 bases had no gene match. The germline V gene has CDR1 SNHLY and CDR2 FYNNEI. The CDR3 loop reads CASSGGTSVTYEQYF. CDR3 sequence (DNA): TGTGCCAGCAGTGGCGGGACTAGCGTAACCTACGAGCAGTACTTC.

The rearrangement links TRBV10-3 to TRBJ1-6; D perhaps matches TRBD1 (5 bases). The germline V and J ends were trimmed by 5 bases and 7 bases, with 12 bases remaining between them. This CDR3 has 14 residues. CDR1 ENHRY and CDR2 SYGVKD come from the germline V gene. DNA for the CDR3: TGTGCCATCAGTTCAGGGACGCGAAATTCACCCCTCCACTTT. It is translated as CAISSGTRNSPLHF.

The chain has TRBV4-2 and TRBJ2-2; no definite D call. The CDR3 runs to 17 residues. V dropped 1 base and J dropped 5 bases, with 17 bases sitting between them. The germline CDR1 and CDR2 sequences are LGHNA and YNFKEQ. CDR3 nucleotide sequence: TGTGCCAGCAGCCAAGTCGGTCGGGCTTACGGGACCGGGGAGCTGTTTTTT. Protein: CASSQVGRAYGTGELFF.

The chain uses TRBV6-5 and TRBJ2-2; D gene uncertain. V lost 5 bases to trimming and J lost 2 bases, with 9 bases between them. CDR1 is MNHEY, CDR2 SVGAGI, per germline. CDR3 length equals 14 residues. DNA for the CDR3: TGTGCCAGCAGTCAGTGGGCTAACACCGGGGAGCTGTTTTTT. Translated, it gives CASSQWANTGELFF.

V gene TRBV7-2 combines with J gene TRBJ2-1; 7 bases agree with TRBD2. The length of the CDR3 is 14 residues. After removal of 2 bases from V and 6 bases from J, the junction contained 4 bases not matched to a gene. Germline CDR1 is SGHTA and CDR2 is FQGNSA. The CDR3 nucleotides read TGTGCCAGCAGCTTAAGGCGGGGGATCAATGAGCAGTTCTTC. Translated: CASSLRRGINEQFF.

This clone was picked up one time. The chain employs TRBV4-2 and TRBJ2-1; unclear D gene. Trimming stripped 3 bases from V and 9 bases from J, with 12 bases between. Looked up from germline, CDR1 is LGHNA and CDR2 is YNFKEQ. The CDR3 loop spans 13 amino acids. In nucleotides, the CDR3 is TGTGCCAGCAGCCAGCGTCAGGATTTTGAGCAGTTCTTC. Encoded protein: CASSQRQDFEQFF.

V usage is TRBV9 and J usage is TRBJ2-4; a possible D gene is TRBD2 (5 bases). The germline CDR1 and CDR2 sequences are SGDLS and YYNGEE. The CDR3 loop spans 15 amino acids. The V end was cut by 3 bases, the J end by 0 bases, with 10 bases between. The CDR3 coding sequence is TGTGCCAGCAGCGCCGGGATGGTAGCCAAAAACATTCAGTACTTC. Its protein is CASSAGMVAKNIQYF. Full variable domain (remainder filled in from reference TRBV9 and TRBJ2-4): DSGVTQTPKHLITATGQRVTLRCSPRSGDLSVYWYQQSLDQGLQFLIQYYNGEERAKGNILERFSAQQFPDLHSELNLSSLELGDSALYFCASSAGMVAKNIQYFGAGTRLSVL.

The chain has TRBV7-9 and TRBJ2-4; possibly TRBD1 for D (6 bases). CDR1 and CDR2 (germline): SEHNR, FQNEAQ (reference sequence). Deletions cut 3 bases from V and 4 bases from J, with 13 bases between. This CDR3 contains 15 residues. In nucleotides, the CDR3 is TGTGCCAGCAGCTTTGAGGACAGTCCAAAAAACATTCAGTACTTC. It specifies CASSFEDSPKNIQYF.

This chain joins TRBV14 and TRBJ2-1, with 11 nucleotides matching TRBD2. Germline V CDR1 and CDR2: SGHDN, FVKESK. The CDR3 length is 16 residues. J lost 1 base, V lost 4 bases, and 3 bases had no gene match. The CDR3 DNA reads as TGTGCCAGCAGCCGTAGACTAGCGGGGTCCTACAATGAGCAGTTCTTC. Translating gives CASSRRLAGSYNEQFF.

The chain joins TRBV6-5 to TRBJ2-5; TRBD2 is a possible D gene (6 bases). CDR1 MNHEY and CDR2 SVGAGI come from the germline V gene. This CDR3 spans 15 amino acids. Trimming removed 2 bases from V and 6 bases from J, with 16 bases in between. CDR3 sequence (DNA): TGTGCCAGCAGTTACGAGGCGGGAAAAGCTCAGACCCAGTACTTC. Translated: CASSYEAGKAQTQYF.

The chain carries TRBV7-9 and TRBJ2-3; D might be TRBD1 or TRBD2, each matching 7 bases. V shed 5 bases and J shed 4 bases, with 13 bases lying between them. Germline V lookup: CDR1 SEHNR, CDR2 FQNEAQ (reference sequence). CDR3 length equals 14 residues. The CDR3 DNA reads as TGTGCCAGCAGCCCAGGGGGGGCCCCAGATACGCAGTATTTT. It translates to CASSPGGAPDTQYF.